This TCR beta chain was recovered during a study of blood T cell repertoires in COVID-19. Background on the study: Specimens from acute and convalescent COVID-19 originated in the United States, Italy and Spain. T cells, B-cell-depleted T cells, or PBMCs provided the cDNA or gDNA that served as material.

Per the authors' pipeline: Amplified reference gene primers provided the basis for estimating nucleated cell counts. The method was immunoSEQ multiplex PCR; TCRdb's version includes in-frame clones alone and lacks a portion of them. D and trimming come from the DNA, and the V and J calls and clone size come from that table. The table shows some 400,000 clones, with 70% to 85% occurring only once. Germline CDR1 MNHNS, CDR2 SASEGT. The CDR3 covers 14 residues. The ends were cut back, 3 bases at V and 4 bases at J, with 12 bases in the middle. What was sequenced was peripheral blood. V is TRBV6-1 and J is TRBJ1-2; tentative D call: TRBD1 (6 bases). The clonotype originates from a human donor with acute or convalescent COVID-19. The donor label of this sample is uncertain. The CDR3 here is CASSDPAGVYGYTF. The CDR3, as DNA: TGTGCCAGCAGTGATCCGGCAGGGGTCTATGGCTACACCTTC.